This T cell receptor beta chain was documented in a study of T cells in Graves' hyperthyroidism and ophthalmopathy. The sample holds many counts of this clonotype. V trimming: 5 bases; J trimming: 4 bases; junction bases outside the gene matches: 7. This CDR3 has 15 residues. In germline, CDR1 is MNHEY, CDR2 SMNVEV (reference sequence). Amplified TCR beta CDR3 regions came from RNA transcripts. HTBI primers were employed in a first-round RT-PCR of the TCR CDR3. MiXCR, applied by TCRdb to the multiplex PCR reads, yields one record per CDR3 protein. The sample lists around 610,000 distinct CDR3 sequences, roughly 14% seen once, with around 4% in the top ten.

This receptor was taken from a woman in her thirties or forties with Graves' ophthalmopathy. This chain links TRBV27 with TRBJ2-7; 11 bases match TRBD1. Sequencing was performed on blood. DNA of the CDR3: TGTGCCAGCAGTAACAGGGACAGGGGGATTTACGAGCAGTACTTC. It specifies CASSNRDRGIYEQYF.